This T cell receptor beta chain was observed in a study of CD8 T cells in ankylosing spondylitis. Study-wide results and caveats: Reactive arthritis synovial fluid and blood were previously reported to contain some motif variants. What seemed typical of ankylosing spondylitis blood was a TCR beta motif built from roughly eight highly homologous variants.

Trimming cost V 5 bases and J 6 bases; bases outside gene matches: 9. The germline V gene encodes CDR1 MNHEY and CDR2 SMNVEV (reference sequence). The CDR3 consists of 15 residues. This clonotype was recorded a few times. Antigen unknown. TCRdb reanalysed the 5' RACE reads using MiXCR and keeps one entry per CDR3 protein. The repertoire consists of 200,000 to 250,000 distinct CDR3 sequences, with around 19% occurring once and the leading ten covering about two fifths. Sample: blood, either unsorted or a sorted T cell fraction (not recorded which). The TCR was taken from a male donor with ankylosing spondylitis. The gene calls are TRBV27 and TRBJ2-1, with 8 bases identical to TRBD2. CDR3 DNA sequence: TGTGCCAGCAGTCGTACAGCGGGGGTTCTCAATGAGCAGTTCTTC. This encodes CASSRTAGVLNEQFF.